This T cell receptor (beta chain) comes out of a study of blood T cells in healthy people across ages. CDR3 length: 13 residues. Germline CDR1 LNHNV, CDR2 YYDKDF (reference sequence). V dropped 2 bases and J dropped 11 bases, with 14 bases sitting between them. The second PCR ran roughly 6 to 11 cycles with a sample-barcoded 5' primer and J-beta primers. TCRdb processed the 5' RACE reads anew with MiXCR; each CDR3 protein has one entry. The data hold 730,000 or so distinct CDR3 sequences, with approximately 43% observed a single time. This clonotype was found a few times. The sequenced sample was blood. The chain couples TRBV15 to TRBJ2-3; the D call may be TRBD1 or TRBD2 (5 bases each). The origin of this receptor is a woman between 55 and 75 years old in good health. CDR3 in amino acids: CATSRTGTQQQYF. The CDR3 DNA sequence: TGTGCCACCAGCAGAACCGGGACCCAACAGCAGTATTTT. Variable domain in full (rest from reference TRBV15 and TRBJ2-3): DAMVIQNPRYQVTQFGKPVTLSCSQTLNHNVMYWYQQKSSQAPKLLFHYYDKDFNNEADTPDNFQSRRPNTSFCFLDIRSPGLGDTAMYLCATSRTGTQQQYFGPGTRLTVL.